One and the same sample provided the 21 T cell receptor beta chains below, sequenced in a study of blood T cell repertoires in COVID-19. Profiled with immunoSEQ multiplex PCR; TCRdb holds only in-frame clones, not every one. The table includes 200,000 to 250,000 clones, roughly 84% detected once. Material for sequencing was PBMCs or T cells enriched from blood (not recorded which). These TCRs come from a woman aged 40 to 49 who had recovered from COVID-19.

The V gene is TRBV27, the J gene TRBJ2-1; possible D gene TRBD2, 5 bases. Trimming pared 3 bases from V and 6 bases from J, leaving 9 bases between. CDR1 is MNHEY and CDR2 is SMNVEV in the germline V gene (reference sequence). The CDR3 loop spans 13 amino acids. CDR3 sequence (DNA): TGTGCCAGCAGTTTTCGGGGTTTCAATGAGCAGTTCTTC. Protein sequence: CASSFRGFNEQFF.

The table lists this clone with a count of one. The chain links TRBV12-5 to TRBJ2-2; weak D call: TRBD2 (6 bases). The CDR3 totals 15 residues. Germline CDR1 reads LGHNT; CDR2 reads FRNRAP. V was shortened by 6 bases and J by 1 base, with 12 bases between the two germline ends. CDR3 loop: CASGRGAENTGELFF. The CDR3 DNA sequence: TGTGCTAGTGGCCGCGGGGCAGAGAACACCGGGGAGCTGTTTTTT.

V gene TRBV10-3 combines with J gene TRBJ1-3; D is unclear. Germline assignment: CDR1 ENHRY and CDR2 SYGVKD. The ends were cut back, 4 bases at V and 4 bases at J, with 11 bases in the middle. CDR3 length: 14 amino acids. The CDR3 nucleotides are TGTGCCATCAGTGCGGGAGGGAGAGGAAACACCATATATTTT. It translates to CAISAGGRGNTIYF.

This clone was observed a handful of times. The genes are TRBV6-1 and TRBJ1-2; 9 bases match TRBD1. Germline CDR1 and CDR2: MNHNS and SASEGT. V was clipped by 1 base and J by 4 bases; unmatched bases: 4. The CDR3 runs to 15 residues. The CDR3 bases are TGTGCCAGCAGTGAAGGGACAGGGGCAGGCTATGGCTACACCTTC. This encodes CASSEGTGAGYGYTF.

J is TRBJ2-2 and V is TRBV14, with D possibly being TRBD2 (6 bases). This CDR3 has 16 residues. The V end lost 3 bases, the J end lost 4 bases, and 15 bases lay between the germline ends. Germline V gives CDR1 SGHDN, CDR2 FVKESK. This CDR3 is CASSQPGARVTGELFF. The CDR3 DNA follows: TGTGCCAGCAGCCAGCCGGGAGCACGGGTCACCGGGGAGCTGTTTTTT.

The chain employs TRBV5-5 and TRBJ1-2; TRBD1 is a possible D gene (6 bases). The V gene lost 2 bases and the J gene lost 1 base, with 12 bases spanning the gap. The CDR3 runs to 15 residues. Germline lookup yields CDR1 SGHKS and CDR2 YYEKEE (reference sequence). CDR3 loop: CASSLGAGVNYGYTF. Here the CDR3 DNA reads TGTGCCAGCAGCTTAGGCGCAGGGGTTAACTATGGCTACACCTTC.

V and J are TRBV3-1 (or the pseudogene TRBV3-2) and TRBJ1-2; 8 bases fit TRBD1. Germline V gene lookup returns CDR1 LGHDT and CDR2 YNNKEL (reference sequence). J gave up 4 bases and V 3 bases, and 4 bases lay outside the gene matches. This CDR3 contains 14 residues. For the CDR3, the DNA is TGTGCCAGCAGCCACCTCGACAGGGGCTATGGCTACACCTTC. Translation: CASSHLDRGYGYTF.

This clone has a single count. The CDR3 sequence is CASNSGGSEETQYF. As DNA, the CDR3 is TGTGCCAGCAATAGCGGGGGATCAGAAGAGACCCAGTACTTC. The chain couples TRBV28 to TRBJ2-5; 9 bases agree with TRBD2. The germline gives CDR1 MDHEN, CDR2 SYDVKM. Trimming took 7 bases from V and 3 from J; bases not matched to a gene: 6. The CDR3 is 14 residues long.

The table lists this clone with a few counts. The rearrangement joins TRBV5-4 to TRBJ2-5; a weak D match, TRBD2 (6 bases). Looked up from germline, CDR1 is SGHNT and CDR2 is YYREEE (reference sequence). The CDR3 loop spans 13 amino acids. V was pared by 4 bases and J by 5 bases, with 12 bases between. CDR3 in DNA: TGTGCCAGCAGCACGGGAGAGGGGGAGACCCAGTACTTC. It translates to CASSTGEGETQYF. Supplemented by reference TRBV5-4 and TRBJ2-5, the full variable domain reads ETGVTQSPTHLIKTRGQQVTLRCSSQSGHNTVSWYQQALGQGPQFIFQYYREEENGRGNFPPRFSGLQFPNYSSELNVNALELDDSALYLCASSTGEGETQYFGPGTRLLVL.

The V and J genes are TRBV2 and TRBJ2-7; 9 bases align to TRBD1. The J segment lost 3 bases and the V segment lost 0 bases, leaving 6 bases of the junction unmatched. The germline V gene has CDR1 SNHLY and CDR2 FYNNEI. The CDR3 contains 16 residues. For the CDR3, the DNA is TGTGCCAGCAGTGAAGCTCCGGGACAGGGAGTCTACGAGCAGTACGTC. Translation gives CASSEAPGQGVYEQYV.

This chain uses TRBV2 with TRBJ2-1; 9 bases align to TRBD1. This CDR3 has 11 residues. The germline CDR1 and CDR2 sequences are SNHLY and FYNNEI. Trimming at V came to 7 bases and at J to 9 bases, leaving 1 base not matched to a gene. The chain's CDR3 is CASKGQGEQFF. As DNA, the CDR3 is TGTGCCAGCAAGGGACAGGGTGAGCAGTTCTTC.

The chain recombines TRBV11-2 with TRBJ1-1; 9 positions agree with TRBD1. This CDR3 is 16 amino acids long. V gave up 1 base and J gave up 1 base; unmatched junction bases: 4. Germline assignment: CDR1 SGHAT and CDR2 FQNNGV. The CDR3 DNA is TGTGCCAGCAGCTTAGCTCCGGGACAGGGGAACACTGAAGCTTTCTTT. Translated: CASSLAPGQGNTEAFF.

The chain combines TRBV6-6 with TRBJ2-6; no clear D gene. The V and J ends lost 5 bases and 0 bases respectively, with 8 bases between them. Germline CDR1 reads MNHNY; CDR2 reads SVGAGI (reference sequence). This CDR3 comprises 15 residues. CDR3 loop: CASSRSDSGANVLTF. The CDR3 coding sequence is TGTGCCAGCAGTCGCAGCGACTCTGGGGCCAACGTCCTGACTTTC.

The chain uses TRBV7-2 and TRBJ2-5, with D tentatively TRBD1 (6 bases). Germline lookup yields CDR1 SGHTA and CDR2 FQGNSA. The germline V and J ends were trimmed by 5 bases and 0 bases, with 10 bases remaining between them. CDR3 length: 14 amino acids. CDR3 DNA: TGTGCCAGCAGCCCCGGGACAAACCAAGAGACCCAGTACTTC. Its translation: CASSPGTNQETQYF.

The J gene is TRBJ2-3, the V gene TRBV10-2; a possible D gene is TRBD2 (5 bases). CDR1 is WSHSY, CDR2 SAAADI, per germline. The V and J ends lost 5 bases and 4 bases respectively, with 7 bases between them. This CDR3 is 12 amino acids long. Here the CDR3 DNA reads TGCGCCAGCAGTTGGGAGTCAGATACGCAGTATTTT. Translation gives CASSWESDTQYF.

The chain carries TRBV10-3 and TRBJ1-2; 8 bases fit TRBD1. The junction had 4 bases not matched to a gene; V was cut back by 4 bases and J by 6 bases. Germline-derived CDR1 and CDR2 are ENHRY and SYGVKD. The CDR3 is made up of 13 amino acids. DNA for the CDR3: TGTGCCATCAGTGCGACAGGGGTCGATGGCTACACCTTC. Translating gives CAISATGVDGYTF.

The CDR3 sequence is CASSVGQNNNEQYF. DNA of the CDR3: TGTGCCAGCAGCGTAGGCCAGAACAATAACGAGCAGTACTTC. The chain combines TRBV9 with TRBJ2-7; the D is unclear. Deletions cut 0 bases from V and 5 bases from J, with 12 bases between. CDR3 length: 14 amino acids. CDR1 SGDLS and CDR2 YYNGEE come from the germline V gene.

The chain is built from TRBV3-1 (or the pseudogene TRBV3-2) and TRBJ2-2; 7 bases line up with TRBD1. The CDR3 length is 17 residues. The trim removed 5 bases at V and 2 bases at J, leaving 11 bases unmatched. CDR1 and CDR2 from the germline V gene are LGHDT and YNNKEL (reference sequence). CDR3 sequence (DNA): TGTGCCAGCAGCGAAACGCCGACAGGGACCAACACCGGGGAGCTGTTTTTT. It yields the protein CASSETPTGTNTGELFF.

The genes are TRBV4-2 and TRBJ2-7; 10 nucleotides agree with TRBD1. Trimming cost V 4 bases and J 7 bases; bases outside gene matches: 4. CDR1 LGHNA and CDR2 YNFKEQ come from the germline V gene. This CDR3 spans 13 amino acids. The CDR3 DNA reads TGTGCCAGCAGCCGACAGGGGGCAGAGGAGCAGTACTTC. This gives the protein CASSRQGAEEQYF.

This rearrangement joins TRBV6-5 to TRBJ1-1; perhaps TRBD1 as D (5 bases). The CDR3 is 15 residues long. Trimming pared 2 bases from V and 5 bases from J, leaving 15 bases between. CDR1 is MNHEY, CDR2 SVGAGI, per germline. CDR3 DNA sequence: TGTGCCAGCAGTTACCTGTCGGGGGTAGGGACTGAAGCTTTCTTT. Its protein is CASSYLSGVGTEAFF.

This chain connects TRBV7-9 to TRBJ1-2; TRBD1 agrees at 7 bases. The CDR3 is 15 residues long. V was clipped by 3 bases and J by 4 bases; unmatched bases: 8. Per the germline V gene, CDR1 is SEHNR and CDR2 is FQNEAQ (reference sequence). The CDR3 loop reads CASSFLGAGGYGYTF. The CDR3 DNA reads TGTGCCAGCAGCTTCCTTGGGGCAGGGGGCTATGGCTACACCTTC.